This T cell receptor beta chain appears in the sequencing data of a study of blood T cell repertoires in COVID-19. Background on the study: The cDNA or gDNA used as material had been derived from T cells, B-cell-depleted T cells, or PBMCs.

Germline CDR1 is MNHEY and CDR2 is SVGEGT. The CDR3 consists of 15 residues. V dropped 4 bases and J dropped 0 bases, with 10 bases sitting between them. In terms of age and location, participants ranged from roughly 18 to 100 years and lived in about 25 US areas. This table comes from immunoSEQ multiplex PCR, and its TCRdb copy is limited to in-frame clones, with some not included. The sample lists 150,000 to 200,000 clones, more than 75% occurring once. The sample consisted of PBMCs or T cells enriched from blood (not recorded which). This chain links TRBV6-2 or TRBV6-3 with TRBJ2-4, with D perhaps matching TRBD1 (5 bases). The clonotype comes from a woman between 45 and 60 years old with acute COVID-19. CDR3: CASSFFQGAKNIQYF. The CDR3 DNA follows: TGTGCCAGCAGTTTCTTCCAGGGAGCCAAAAACATTCAGTACTTC.